The clone carrying this T cell receptor (beta chain) was counted a single time. The antigen remains undetermined. PCR was performed a second time for roughly 7 to 12 cycles using a sample-barcoded 5' primer and a J-beta primer mix. Every single cDNA molecule received a tag from a template-switch adaptor with 12 random nucleotides. TCRdb re-called the 5' RACE reads through MiXCR, storing one row per CDR3 protein. The sample includes 790,000 or so distinct CDR3 sequences, just over 55% of them seen just once. The data were obtained in a study of blood T cells in healthy people across ages. Findings and caveats of the study: In long-lived donors, naive CD4+ cell counts and diversity exceeded those of aged donors.

At least 7 million PBMCs were isolated per sample. The sequencing input was blood. The clonotype was recovered from a man in his forties or fifties in good health.

The CDR3 region has the DNA TGTGCCAGCAGCGAGACTAGCGCGGCTTACAATGAGCAGTTCTTC. It yields the protein CASSETSAAYNEQFF. The V gene is TRBV9, the J gene TRBJ2-1; the match to TRBD2 covers 8 bases. Germline V gene sequence: CDR1 SGDLS, CDR2 YYNGEE. The CDR3 loop spans 15 amino acids. Losses at the gene ends were 3 bases for V and 4 bases for J; bases not matched to a gene: 6.